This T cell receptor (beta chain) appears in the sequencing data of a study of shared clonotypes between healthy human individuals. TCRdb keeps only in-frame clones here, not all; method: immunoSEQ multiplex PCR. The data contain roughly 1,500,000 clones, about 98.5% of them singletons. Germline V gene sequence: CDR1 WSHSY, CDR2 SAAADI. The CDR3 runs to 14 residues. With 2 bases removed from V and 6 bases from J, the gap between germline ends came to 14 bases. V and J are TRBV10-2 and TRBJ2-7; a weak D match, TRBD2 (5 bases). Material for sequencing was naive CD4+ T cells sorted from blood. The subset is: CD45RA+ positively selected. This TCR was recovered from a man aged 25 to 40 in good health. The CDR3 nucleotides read TGCGCCAGCAGTGAGCCCGGGATCCGAGTCGAGCAGTACTTC. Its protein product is CASSEPGIRVEQYF.